This T cell receptor (beta chain) is drawn from a study of blood T cells in healthy people across ages. Next came a second PCR, run for about 7 to 12 cycles, which used a sample-barcoded 5' primer along with a J-beta primer mix. Each cDNA molecule was tagged by a template-switch adaptor that had 12 random nucleotides. From the 5' RACE reads, TCRdb called clonotypes with MiXCR, one entry per CDR3 protein. The sample holds 890,000 or so distinct CDR3 sequences, under 80% seen once. This clonotype was counted many times. Sequencing input: blood. The TCR sequence derives from a man aged 25 to 40 in good health.

CDR3 DNA: TGCAGTGCTGGGGGACAGGGTTCCAACGAGCAGTACTTC. It is translated as CSAGGQGSNEQYF. V is TRBV20-1 and J is TRBJ2-7; 9 bases align to TRBD1. The V segment lost 5 bases and the J segment 5 bases; nucleotides outside the gene matches: 7. The CDR3 spans 13 residues. Germline values: CDR1 DFQATT, CDR2 SNEGSKA (reference sequence).